This record covers a single T cell receptor (beta chain). What it recognizes is unknown. The sample belongs to a study of PD-1 blockade in classical Hodgkin lymphoma. General study results and limits: Complete responders showed a baseline diversity that resembled the diversity of newly diagnosed patients. Reports indicated that newly diagnosed patients had lower baseline TCR diversity than healthy donors did.

This CDR3 contains 15 residues. The germline V gene encodes CDR1 MNHNY and CDR2 SVGAGI (reference sequence). Trimming removed 2 bases from V and 2 bases from J, with 12 bases in between. Sequencing used immunoSEQ multiplex PCR; TCRdb keeps in-frame clones, though not all of them. The data show approximately 98,000 clones, with around 89% seen just once and 20% held by the top ten. Relapse was seen in all patients after autologous stem cell transplantation, and brentuximab vedotin exposure was variable. The chain combines TRBV6-6 with TRBJ2-5, with D unclear. The input for sequencing was peripheral blood mononuclear cells (PBMCs), taken before the second cycle of nivolumab. The TCR comes from a human donor with classical Hodgkin lymphoma. The CDR3 spells CASSYGSAEQETQYF. The CDR3 bases are TGTGCCAGCAGTTACGGGTCTGCGGAACAAGAGACCCAGTACTTC.